What follows describes a single TCR beta chain. Antigen: not known. This CDR3 is built from 15 residues. CDR1 and CDR2 from the germline V gene are SGHNT and YYREEE (reference sequence). J was trimmed by 0 bases and V by 3 bases; bases with no gene match: 5. This specimen comes from a study of T cell responses to AZD1222 COVID-19 vaccine. Study results and limitations: Spike-specific TCR breadth and depth were elevated following two AZD1222 doses.

The repertoire was sequenced with immunoSEQ multiplex PCR; TCRdb's copy has only in-frame clones and lacks some. The table records 55,000 to 75,000 clones, around four fifths of them present only once. The chain recombines TRBV5-4 with TRBJ2-7; 8 bases match TRBD2. The source material was peripheral blood, sampled on day 0 of AZD1222 vaccination. This clonotype was sampled from an adult in good health. CDR3 in DNA: TGTGCCAGCAGCTCAGCGGGGGACTCCTCCTACGAGCAGTACTTC. Its protein product is CASSSAGDSSYEQYF.